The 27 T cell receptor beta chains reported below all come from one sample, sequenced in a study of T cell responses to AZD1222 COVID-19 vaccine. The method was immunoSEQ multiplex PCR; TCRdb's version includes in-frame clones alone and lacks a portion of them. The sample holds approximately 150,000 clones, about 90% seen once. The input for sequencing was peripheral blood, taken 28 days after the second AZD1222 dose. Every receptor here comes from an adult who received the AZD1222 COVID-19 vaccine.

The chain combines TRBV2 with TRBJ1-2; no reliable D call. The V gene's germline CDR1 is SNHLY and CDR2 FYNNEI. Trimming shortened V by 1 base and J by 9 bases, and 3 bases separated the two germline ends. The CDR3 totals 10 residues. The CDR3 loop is CASSEGSYTF. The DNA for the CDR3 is TGTGCCAGCAGTGAAGGAAGCTACACCTTC.

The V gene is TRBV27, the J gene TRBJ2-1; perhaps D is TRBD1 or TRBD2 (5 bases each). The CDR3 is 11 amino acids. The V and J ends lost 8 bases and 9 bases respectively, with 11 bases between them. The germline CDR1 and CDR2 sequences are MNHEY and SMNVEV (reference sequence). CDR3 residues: CASGGFPEQFF. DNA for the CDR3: TGTGCCAGCGGGGGTTTTCCTGAGCAGTTCTTC.

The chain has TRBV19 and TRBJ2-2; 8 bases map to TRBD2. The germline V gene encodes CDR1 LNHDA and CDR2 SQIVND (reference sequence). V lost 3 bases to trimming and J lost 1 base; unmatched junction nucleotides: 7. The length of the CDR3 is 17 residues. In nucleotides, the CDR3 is TGTGCCAGTAGTATTATAAGCCTAGCGGGGAACACCGGGGAGCTGTTTTTT. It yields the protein CASSIISLAGNTGELFF.

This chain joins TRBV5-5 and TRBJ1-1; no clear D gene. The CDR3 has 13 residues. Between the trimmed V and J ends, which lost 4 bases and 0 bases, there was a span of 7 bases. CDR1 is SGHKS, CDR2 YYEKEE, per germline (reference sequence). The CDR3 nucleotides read TGTGCCAGCAGCGGATTAGTGAACACTGAAGCTTTCTTT. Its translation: CASSGLVNTEAFF.

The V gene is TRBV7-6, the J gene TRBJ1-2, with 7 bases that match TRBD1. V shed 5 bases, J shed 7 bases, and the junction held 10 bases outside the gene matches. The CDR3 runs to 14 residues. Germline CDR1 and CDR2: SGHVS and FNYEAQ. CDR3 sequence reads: CASSEASGGSGYTF. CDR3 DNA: TGTGCCAGCAGCGAAGCCTCAGGGGGGTCTGGCTACACCTTC.

This CDR3 is CASSLDSQYNQPQHF. The CDR3 DNA sequence: TGTGCCAGCAGCTTAGACAGCCAATACAATCAGCCCCAGCATTTT. J is TRBJ1-5 and V is TRBV7-6; D not certain. In germline, CDR1 is SGHVS, CDR2 FNYEAQ. V was pared by 1 base and J by 3 bases, with 10 bases between. The CDR3 has 15 residues.

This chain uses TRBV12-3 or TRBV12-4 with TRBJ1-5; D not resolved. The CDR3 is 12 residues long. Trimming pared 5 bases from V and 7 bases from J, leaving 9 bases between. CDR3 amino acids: CASSPHGQPQHF. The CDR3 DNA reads TGTGCCAGCAGTCCTCATGGGCAGCCCCAGCATTTT.

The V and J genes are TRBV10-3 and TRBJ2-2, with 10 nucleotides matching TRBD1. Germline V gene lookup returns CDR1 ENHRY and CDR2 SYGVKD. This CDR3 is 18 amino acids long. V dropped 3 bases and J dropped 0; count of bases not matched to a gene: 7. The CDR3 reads CAISERGQGIANTGELFF. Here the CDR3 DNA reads TGTGCCATCAGTGAAAGGGGACAGGGGATCGCGAACACCGGGGAGCTGTTTTTT.

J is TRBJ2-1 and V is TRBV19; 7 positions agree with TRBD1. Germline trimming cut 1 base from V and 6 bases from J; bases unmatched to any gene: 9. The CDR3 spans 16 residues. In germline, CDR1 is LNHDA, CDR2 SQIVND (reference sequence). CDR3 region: CASSIGYRGQRNEQFF. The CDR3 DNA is TGTGCCAGTAGTATAGGCTACAGGGGCCAACGCAATGAGCAGTTCTTC.

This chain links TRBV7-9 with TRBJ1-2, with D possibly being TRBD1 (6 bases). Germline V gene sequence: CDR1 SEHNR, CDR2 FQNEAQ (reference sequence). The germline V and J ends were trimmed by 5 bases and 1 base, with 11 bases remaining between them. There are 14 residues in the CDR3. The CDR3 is CASSLRGINYGYTF. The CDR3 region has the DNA TGTGCCAGCAGCCTAAGGGGGATTAACTATGGCTACACCTTC.

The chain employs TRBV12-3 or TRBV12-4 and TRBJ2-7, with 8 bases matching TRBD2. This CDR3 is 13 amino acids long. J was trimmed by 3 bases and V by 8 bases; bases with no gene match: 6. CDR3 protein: CASGAGGVYEQYF. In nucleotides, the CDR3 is TGTGCCAGCGGGGCGGGAGGCGTCTACGAGCAGTACTTC.

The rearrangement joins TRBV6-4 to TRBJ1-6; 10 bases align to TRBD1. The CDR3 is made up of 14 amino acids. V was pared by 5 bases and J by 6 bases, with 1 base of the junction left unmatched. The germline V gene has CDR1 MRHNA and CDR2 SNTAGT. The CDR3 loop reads CASSWDRGNSPLHF. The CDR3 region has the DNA TGTGCCAGCAGTTGGGACAGGGGTAATTCACCCCTCCACTTT.

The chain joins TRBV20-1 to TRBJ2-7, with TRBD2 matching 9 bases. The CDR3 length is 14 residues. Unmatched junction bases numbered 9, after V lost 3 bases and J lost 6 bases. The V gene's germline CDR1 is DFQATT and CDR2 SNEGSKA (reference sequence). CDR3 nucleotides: TGCAGTGCTAGTTCTCTAGCGGGAAAACGCGAGCAGTACTTC. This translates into CSASSLAGKREQYF.

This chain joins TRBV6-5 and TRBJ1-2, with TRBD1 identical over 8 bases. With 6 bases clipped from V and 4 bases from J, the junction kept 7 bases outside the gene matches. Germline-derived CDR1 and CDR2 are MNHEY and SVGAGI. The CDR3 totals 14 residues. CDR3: CASSPGGSGYGYTF. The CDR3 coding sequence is TGTGCCAGCAGCCCAGGGGGCTCAGGCTATGGCTACACCTTC.

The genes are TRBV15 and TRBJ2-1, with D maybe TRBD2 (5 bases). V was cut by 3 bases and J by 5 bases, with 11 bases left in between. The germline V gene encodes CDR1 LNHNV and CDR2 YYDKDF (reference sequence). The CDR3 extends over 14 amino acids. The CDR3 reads CATSRGDSDNEQFF. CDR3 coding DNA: TGTGCCACCAGCAGGGGAGATAGCGACAATGAGCAGTTCTTC.

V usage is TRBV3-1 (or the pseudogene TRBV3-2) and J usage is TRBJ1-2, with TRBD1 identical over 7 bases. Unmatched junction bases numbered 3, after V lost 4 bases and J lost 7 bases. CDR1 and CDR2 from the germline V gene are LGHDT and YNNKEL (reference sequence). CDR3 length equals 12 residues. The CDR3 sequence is CASSLQGGGYTF. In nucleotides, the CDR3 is TGTGCCAGCAGCCTTCAGGGGGGTGGCTACACCTTC.

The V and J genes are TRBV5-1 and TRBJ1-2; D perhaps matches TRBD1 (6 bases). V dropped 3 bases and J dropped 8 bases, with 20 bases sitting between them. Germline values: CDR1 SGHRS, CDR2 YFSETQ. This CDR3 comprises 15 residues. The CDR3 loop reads CASSSSGGREEGYTF. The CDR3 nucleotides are TGCGCCAGCAGCTCAAGCGGGGGCCGGGAGGAGGGCTACACCTTC.

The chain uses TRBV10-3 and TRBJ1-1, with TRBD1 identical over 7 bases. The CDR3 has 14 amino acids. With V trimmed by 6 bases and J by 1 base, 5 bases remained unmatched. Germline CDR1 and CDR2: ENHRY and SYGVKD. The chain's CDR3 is CAISLEGANTEAFF. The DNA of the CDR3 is TGTGCCATCAGCCTGGAGGGGGCGAACACTGAAGCTTTCTTT.

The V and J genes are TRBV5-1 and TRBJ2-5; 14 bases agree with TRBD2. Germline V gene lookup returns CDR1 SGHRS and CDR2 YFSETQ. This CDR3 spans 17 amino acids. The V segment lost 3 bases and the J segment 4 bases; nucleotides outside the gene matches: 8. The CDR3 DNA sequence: TGCGCCAGCAGCTCGGGGGGACTAGCGGGAGCGTTAGAGACCCAGTACTTC. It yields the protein CASSSGGLAGALETQYF.

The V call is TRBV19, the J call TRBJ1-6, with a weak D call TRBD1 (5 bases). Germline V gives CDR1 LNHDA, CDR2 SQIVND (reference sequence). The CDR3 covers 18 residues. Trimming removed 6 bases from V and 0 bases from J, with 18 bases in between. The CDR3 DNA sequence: TGTGCCAGTAGCGACCATGGGGACGGGAGCTCCTATAATTCACCCCTCCACTTT. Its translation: CASSDHGDGSSYNSPLHF.

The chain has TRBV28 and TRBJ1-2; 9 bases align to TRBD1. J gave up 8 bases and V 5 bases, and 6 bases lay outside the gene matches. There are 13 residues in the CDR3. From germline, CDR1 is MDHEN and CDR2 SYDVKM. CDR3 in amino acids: CASSTTGGQGYTF. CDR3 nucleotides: TGTGCCAGCAGTACCACAGGGGGCCAAGGCTACACCTTC.

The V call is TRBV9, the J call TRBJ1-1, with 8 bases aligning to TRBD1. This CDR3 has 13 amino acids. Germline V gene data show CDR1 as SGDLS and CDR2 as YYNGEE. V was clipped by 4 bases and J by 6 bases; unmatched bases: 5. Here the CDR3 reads CASSLEQGAEAFF. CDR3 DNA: TGTGCCAGCAGCTTAGAACAGGGGGCTGAAGCTTTCTTT.

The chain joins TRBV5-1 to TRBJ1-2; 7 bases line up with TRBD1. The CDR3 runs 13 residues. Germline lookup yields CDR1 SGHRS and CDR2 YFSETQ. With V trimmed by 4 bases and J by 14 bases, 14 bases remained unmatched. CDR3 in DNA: TGCGCCAGCAGCCTAACTACAGGGGCCCAGGGGACCTTC. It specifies CASSLTTGAQGTF.

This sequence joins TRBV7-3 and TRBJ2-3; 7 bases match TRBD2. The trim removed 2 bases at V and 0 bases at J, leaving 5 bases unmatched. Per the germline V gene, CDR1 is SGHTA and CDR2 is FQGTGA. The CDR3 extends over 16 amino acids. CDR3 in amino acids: CASSLGRGKSTDTQYF. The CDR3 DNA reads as TGTGCCAGCAGCTTAGGGCGGGGGAAAAGCACAGATACGCAGTATTTT.

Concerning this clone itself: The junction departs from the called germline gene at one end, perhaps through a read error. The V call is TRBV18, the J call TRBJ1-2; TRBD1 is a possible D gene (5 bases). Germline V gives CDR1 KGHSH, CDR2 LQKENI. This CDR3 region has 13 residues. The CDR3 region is CASSPQVDYGYTF. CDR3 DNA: TGTGCCAGCTCCCCACAGGTCGACTATGGCTACACCTTC. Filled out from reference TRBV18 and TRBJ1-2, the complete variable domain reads NAGVMQNPRHLVRRRGQEARLRCSPMKGHSHVYWYRQLPEEGLKFMVYLQKENIIDESGMPKERFSAEFPKEGPSILRIQQVVRGDSAAYFCASSPQVDYGYTFGSGTRLTVV.

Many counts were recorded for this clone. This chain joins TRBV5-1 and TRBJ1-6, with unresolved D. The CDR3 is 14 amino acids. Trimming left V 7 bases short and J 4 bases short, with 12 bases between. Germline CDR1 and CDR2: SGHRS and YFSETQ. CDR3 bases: TGCGCCAGCTCCCAGATGGGGTATAATTCACCCCTCCACTTT. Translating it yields CASSQMGYNSPLHF. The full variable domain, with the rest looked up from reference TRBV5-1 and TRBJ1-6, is KAGVTQTPRYLIKTRGQQVTLSCSPISGHRSVSWYQQTPGQGLQFLFEYFSETQRNKGNFPGRFSGRQFSNSRSEMNVSTLELGDSALYLCASSQMGYNSPLHFGNGTRLTVT.

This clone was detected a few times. CDR3 in amino acids: CASSLGPVSSGNTIYF. The CDR3 DNA sequence: TGTGCCAGTAGCCTTGGGCCGGTGAGCTCTGGAAACACCATATATTTT. The rearrangement joins TRBV19 to TRBJ1-3; D is undetermined. The V gene's germline CDR1 is LNHDA and CDR2 SQIVND (reference sequence). Trimming shortened V by 6 bases and J by 0 bases, and 15 bases separated the two germline ends. The CDR3 extends over 16 amino acids.